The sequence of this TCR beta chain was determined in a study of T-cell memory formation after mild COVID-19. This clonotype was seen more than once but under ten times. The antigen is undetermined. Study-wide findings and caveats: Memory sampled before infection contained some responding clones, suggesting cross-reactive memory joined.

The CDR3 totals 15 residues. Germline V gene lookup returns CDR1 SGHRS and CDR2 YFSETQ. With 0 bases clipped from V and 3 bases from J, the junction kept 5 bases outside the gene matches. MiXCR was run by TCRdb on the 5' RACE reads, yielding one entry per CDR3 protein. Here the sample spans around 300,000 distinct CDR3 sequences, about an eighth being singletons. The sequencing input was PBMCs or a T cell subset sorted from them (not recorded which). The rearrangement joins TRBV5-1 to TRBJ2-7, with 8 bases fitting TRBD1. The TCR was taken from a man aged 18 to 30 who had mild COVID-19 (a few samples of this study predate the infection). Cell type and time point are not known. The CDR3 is CASSLGDRTLYEQYF. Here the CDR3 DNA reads TGCGCCAGCAGCTTGGGGGACAGGACTCTCTACGAGCAGTACTTC.